This T cell receptor beta chain was retrieved from a study of T cell changes during pregnancy in multiple sclerosis. CDR1 is LGHNA, CDR2 YNFKEQ, per germline. The CDR3 is made up of 16 amino acids. V shed 4 bases, J shed 0 bases, and the junction held 6 bases outside the gene matches. Method: immunoSEQ multiplex PCR; TCRdb's copy keeps in-frame clones and lacks some. The sample carries tens of thousands of clones, 80% to 90% recorded once. The clonotype comes from a female donor in good health, enrolled as a control in a pregnancy study. This sequence joins TRBV4-2 and TRBJ2-5; 9 bases are shared with TRBD2. The input for sequencing was CD4+ T cells from peripheral blood mononuclear cells, taken in the first trimester of pregnancy. The CDR3 DNA is TGTGCCAGCAGCCTAGTTAGCGGGGGAGACCAAGAGACCCAGTACTTC. It specifies CASSLVSGGDQETQYF.